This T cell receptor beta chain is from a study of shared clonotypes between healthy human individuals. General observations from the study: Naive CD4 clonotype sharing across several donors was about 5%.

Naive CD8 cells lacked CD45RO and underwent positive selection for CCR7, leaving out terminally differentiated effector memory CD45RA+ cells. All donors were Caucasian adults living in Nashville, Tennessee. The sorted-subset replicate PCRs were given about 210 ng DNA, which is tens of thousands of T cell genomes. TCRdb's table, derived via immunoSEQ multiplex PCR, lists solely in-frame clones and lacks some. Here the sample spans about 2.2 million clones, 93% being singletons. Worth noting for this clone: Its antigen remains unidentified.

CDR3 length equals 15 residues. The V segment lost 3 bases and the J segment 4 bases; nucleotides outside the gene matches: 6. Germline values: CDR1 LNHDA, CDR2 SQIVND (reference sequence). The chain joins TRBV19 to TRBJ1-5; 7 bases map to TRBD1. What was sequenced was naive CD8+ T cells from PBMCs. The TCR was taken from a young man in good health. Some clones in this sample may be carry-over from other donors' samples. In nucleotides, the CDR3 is TGTGCCAGTAGTATGTACAGGGGCGGGAATCAGCCCCAGCATTTT. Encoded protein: CASSMYRGGNQPQHF.